This entry describes one T cell receptor beta chain. Sample donors were healthy Caucasian individuals that came from Russia, aged roughly 6 to 95. Total RNA was isolated from each sample in quantities of at least 6 micrograms. This entry comes from a study of blood T cells in healthy people across ages. Alongside a J-beta primer mix, a sample-barcoded 5' primer served in a second PCR lasting about 7 to 11 cycles. One entry per CDR3 protein results from TCRdb running MiXCR on the 5' RACE reads. Seen here are around 970,000 distinct CDR3 sequences, approximately 50% observed once, and the top ten hold roughly a fifth. Sequencing was done on a sample of blood. This receptor was identified in a woman in her sixties or seventies in good health.

CDR3 DNA sequence: TGTGCCAGCAGCGAGAGAGGGGGTTCACCCCTCCACTTT. It specifies CASSERGGSPLHF. The J gene is TRBJ1-6, the V gene TRBV14; D may be TRBD1 (6 bases). CDR3 length: 13 amino acids. Looked up from germline, CDR1 is SGHDN and CDR2 is FVKESK. V was trimmed by 5 bases and J by 9 bases, leaving 11 bases between them. Based on the CDR3 plus reference TRBV14 and TRBJ1-6, the full variable domain is EAGVTQFPSHSVIEKGQTVTLRCDPISGHDNLYWYRRVMGKEIKFLLHFVKESKQDESGMPNNRFLAERTGGTYSTLKVQPAELEDSGVYFCASSERGGSPLHFGNGTRLTVT.